Below, 23 T cell receptor beta chains from the same sample are listed, as sequenced in a study of cytomegalovirus exposure and HLA in healthy donors. The PCR was carried out with 60 Vbeta primers and 13 Jbeta primers. The method was immunoSEQ multiplex PCR; TCRdb's version includes in-frame clones alone and lacks a portion of them. The profile shows about 100,000 clones, around 80% of them singletons. The source material was PBMCs. The receptors were gathered from a man under 40 in good health and CMV-seronegative.

In this sample, this clone turned up a few times. The CDR3 is CASSVEALGELFF. In nucleotides, the CDR3 is TGTGCCAGCAGCGTAGAAGCACTTGGGGAGCTGTTTTTT. The V gene is TRBV9, the J gene TRBJ2-2; D is undetermined. The V and J ends lost 0 bases and 8 bases respectively, with 8 bases between them. The CDR3 consists of 13 residues. Germline CDR1 is SGDLS and CDR2 is YYNGEE.

The genes are TRBV28 and TRBJ2-7; 8 bases fit TRBD1. Losses at the gene ends were 4 bases for V and 3 bases for J; bases not matched to a gene: 8. Germline lookup yields CDR1 MDHEN and CDR2 SYDVKM. The CDR3 runs 15 residues. CDR3 region: CASSSGQGLGYEQYF. CDR3 in DNA: TGTGCCAGCAGTTCAGGACAGGGTTTAGGCTACGAGCAGTACTTC.

The V gene is TRBV5-1, the J gene TRBJ1-3, with 8 nucleotides matching TRBD1. There are 16 residues in the CDR3. The junction had 9 bases not matched to a gene; V was cut back by 4 bases and J by 3 bases. CDR1 and CDR2 (germline): SGHRS, YFSETQ. CDR3 DNA sequence: TGCGCCAGCAGCCGAGGACAGGGTTATGATGGAAACACCATATATTTT. Translating it yields CASSRGQGYDGNTIYF. Drawing the rest from reference TRBV5-1 and TRBJ1-3, the complete variable domain is KAGVTQTPRYLIKTRGQQVTLSCSPISGHRSVSWYQQTPGQGLQFLFEYFSETQRNKGNFPGRFSGRQFSNSRSEMNVSTLELGDSALYLCASSRGQGYDGNTIYFGEGSWLTVV.

This rearrangement joins TRBV28 to TRBJ2-5; the D gene is possibly TRBD2 (5 bases). The V gene's germline CDR1 is MDHEN and CDR2 SYDVKM. The CDR3 runs to 14 residues. V was cut by 3 bases and J by 4 bases, with 12 bases left in between. Written as DNA, the CDR3 is TGTGCCAGCAGTTTTGGCCAGGAGGTAGAGACCCAGTACTTC. It is translated as CASSFGQEVETQYF.

The rearrangement uses TRBV14 and TRBJ2-1; D is possibly TRBD2 (5 bases). Trimming took off 3 bases at V and 0 bases at J, with 9 bases between the two ends. The CDR3 sequence is 15 residues long. From germline, CDR1 is SGHDN and CDR2 FVKESK. The CDR3 DNA reads TGTGCCAGCAGCCACTTAGGGAGCTCCTACAATGAGCAGTTCTTC. Amino acid sequence: CASSHLGSSYNEQFF. Variable domain in full (rest from reference TRBV14 and TRBJ2-1): EAGVTQFPSHSVIEKGQTVTLRCDPISGHDNLYWYRRVMGKEIKFLLHFVKESKQDESGMPNNRFLAERTGGTYSTLKVQPAELEDSGVYFCASSHLGSSYNEQFFGPGTRLTVL.

The J gene is TRBJ2-3, the V gene TRBV5-8; TRBD2 agrees at 9 bases. This CDR3 region has 14 residues. Germline trimming cut 3 bases from V and 4 bases from J; bases unmatched to any gene: 3. Germline assignment: CDR1 SGHTS and CDR2 YDEGEE. In DNA form, the CDR3 reads TGTGCCAGCAGCTGGACTAGCGCTGCAGATACGCAGTATTTT. Translated, it gives CASSWTSAADTQYF.

This chain uses TRBV19 with TRBJ1-1; D not certain. Germline-derived CDR1 and CDR2 are LNHDA and SQIVND (reference sequence). CDR3 length: 14 residues. V gave up 2 bases and J gave up 0 bases, with 7 bases separating them. The CDR3 nucleotides read TGTGCCAGTAGTATATACGGGTTGAACACTGAAGCTTTCTTT. Residues: CASSIYGLNTEAFF.

The chain has TRBV5-4 and TRBJ1-1; D is unresolved. Germline-derived CDR1 and CDR2 are SGHNT and YYREEE (reference sequence). V lost 1 base to trimming and J lost 0 bases, with 7 bases between them. The CDR3 loop spans 14 amino acids. The CDR3 protein is CASSLFQVNTEAFF. CDR3 in DNA: TGTGCCAGCAGCTTGTTTCAGGTGAACACTGAAGCTTTCTTT.

The chain carries TRBV6-5 and TRBJ2-5; tentative D call: TRBD2 (5 bases). The germline V gene has CDR1 MNHEY and CDR2 SVGAGI. This CDR3 comprises 15 residues. V gave up 5 bases and J gave up 5 bases, with 18 bases separating them. CDR3 region: CASSTGYGAQETQYF. The CDR3 DNA is TGTGCCAGCAGTACGGGATATGGAGCTCAGGAGACCCAGTACTTC.

V gene TRBV11-3 combines with J gene TRBJ2-3; 8 bases are a match to TRBD1. The CDR3 has 14 amino acids. The germline CDR1 and CDR2 sequences are SGHNT and YENEEA. The trim removed 4 bases at V and 4 bases at J, leaving 4 bases unmatched. The CDR3 reads CASSSGQGSDTQYF. The CDR3 bases are TGTGCCAGCAGCTCAGGACAGGGATCAGATACGCAGTATTTT.

This clone occurred a few times. The V and J genes are TRBV15 and TRBJ1-2; a weak D match, TRBD1 (6 bases). Germline V gene data show CDR1 as LNHNV and CDR2 as YYDKDF (reference sequence). The CDR3 runs to 13 residues. The germline V and J ends were trimmed by 9 bases and 8 bases, with 19 bases remaining between them. The chain's CDR3 is CATSSGGRGGYTF. In DNA, the CDR3 is TGTGCCACGAGTTCGGGGGGGCGAGGAGGCTACACCTTC.

The V call is TRBV5-6, the J call TRBJ1-6; 8 nucleotides line up with TRBD1. The CDR3 has 15 amino acids. Germline V gene data show CDR1 as SGHDT and CDR2 as YYEEEE. The V gene end was trimmed by 0 bases and the J gene end by 10 bases; junction bases not matched to a gene: 6. The CDR3, as DNA: TGTGCCAGCAGCTTGGACAGGGGGATAGAGTCACCCCTCCACTTT. Its protein is CASSLDRGIESPLHF.

This clone was seen a handful of times. This chain uses TRBV27 with TRBJ1-2, with 7 positions matching TRBD1. The CDR3 has 13 amino acids. J was trimmed by 2 bases and V by 4 bases; bases with no gene match: 1. Germline lookup yields CDR1 MNHEY and CDR2 SMNVEV (reference sequence). The CDR3 loop is CASSSQGNYGYTF. In DNA, the CDR3 is TGTGCCAGCAGTTCACAGGGGAACTATGGCTACACCTTC.

The chain uses TRBV7-9 and TRBJ2-3, with 9 nucleotides matching TRBD2. V gave up 6 bases and J gave up 0 bases; unmatched junction bases: 4. The length of the CDR3 is 15 residues. Germline CDR1 reads SEHNR; CDR2 reads FQNEAQ (reference sequence). CDR3: CASRDLAGSTDTQYF. CDR3 sequence (DNA): TGTGCCAGCAGAGACCTAGCGGGAAGCACAGATACGCAGTATTTT.

This rearrangement joins TRBV6-6 to TRBJ1-2; D unresolved. Germline-derived CDR1 and CDR2 are MNHNY and SVGAGI (reference sequence). The CDR3 consists of 13 residues. The V gene lost 0 bases and the J gene lost 6 bases, with 8 bases spanning the gap. In nucleotides, the CDR3 is TGTGCCAGCAGTTACTCGGAGAGAGATGGCTACACCTTC. Protein: CASSYSERDGYTF.

The rearrangement links TRBV30 to TRBJ2-1, with TRBD1 matching over 12 bases. The CDR3 totals 15 residues. Per germline, CDR1 GTSNPN and CDR2 SVGIG (reference sequence). V was clipped by 5 bases and J by 6 bases; unmatched bases: 8. The CDR3 DNA follows: TGTGCCTGGGCGACGGGACAGGGGGCAGGCAATGAGCAGTTCTTC. Its protein product is CAWATGQGAGNEQFF.

The V call is TRBV28, the J call TRBJ2-5, with a tentative D call TRBD1 (6 bases). Trimming pared 5 bases from V and 0 bases from J, leaving 13 bases between. This CDR3 has 15 residues. CDR1 is MDHEN, CDR2 SYDVKM, per germline. CDR3 region: CASSRTVRYQETQYF. For the CDR3, the DNA is TGTGCCAGCAGTAGGACAGTGAGGTACCAAGAGACCCAGTACTTC.

V and J are TRBV30 and TRBJ1-2, with 7 bases identical to TRBD1. Germline assignment: CDR1 GTSNPN and CDR2 SVGIG (reference sequence). This CDR3 has 14 amino acids. Trimming removed 1 base from V and 2 bases from J; junction bases left unmatched: 4. As DNA, the CDR3 is TGTGCCTGGAGTGACAGGGGAAGCAACTATGGCTACACCTTC. It is translated as CAWSDRGSNYGYTF.

The V gene is TRBV27, the J gene TRBJ1-2, with D maybe TRBD1 (5 bases). Between the trimmed V and J ends, which lost 5 bases and 6 bases, there was a span of 16 bases. CDR3 length: 14 amino acids. Looked up from germline, CDR1 is MNHEY and CDR2 is SMNVEV (reference sequence). The CDR3 reads CASSPKQVFHGYTF. Here the CDR3 DNA reads TGTGCCAGCAGTCCAAAACAGGTGTTCCATGGCTACACCTTC.

The V and J genes are TRBV18 and TRBJ1-5, with D hard to call. The germline gives CDR1 KGHSH, CDR2 LQKENI. V was trimmed by 4 bases and J by 0 bases, leaving 7 bases between them. CDR3 length: 14 amino acids. CDR3 DNA: TGTGCCAGCTCACGGGCGGGTAGCAATCAGCCCCAGCATTTT. It is translated as CASSRAGSNQPQHF.

The genes are TRBV20-1 and TRBJ2-5; D is ambiguous. This CDR3 is 11 amino acids long. V lost 7 bases and J lost 0, with 6 bases in between. The germline V gene has CDR1 DFQATT and CDR2 SNEGSKA (reference sequence). The CDR3 protein is CSGGHQETQYF. CDR3 sequence (DNA): TGCAGTGGCGGTCACCAAGAGACCCAGTACTTC.

In this sample, this clone turned up once. The chain links TRBV9 to TRBJ2-5; D is uncertain. V was cut by 0 bases and J by 6 bases, with 9 bases left in between. From germline, CDR1 is SGDLS and CDR2 YYNGEE. This CDR3 spans 13 amino acids. CDR3 amino acids: CASSVESLQTQYF. Here the CDR3 DNA reads TGTGCCAGCAGCGTAGAATCACTCCAGACCCAGTACTTC. Together with reference TRBV9 and TRBJ2-5, the CDR3 gives the full variable domain: DSGVTQTPKHLITATGQRVTLRCSPRSGDLSVYWYQQSLDQGLQFLIQYYNGEERAKGNILERFSAQQFPDLHSELNLSSLELGDSALYFCASSVESLQTQYFGPGTRLLVL.

This rearrangement joins TRBV7-3 to TRBJ2-5; possibly TRBD2 for D (6 bases). Germline CDR1 and CDR2: SGHTA and FQGTGA. This CDR3 is built from 14 residues. The ends were cut back, 2 bases at V and 11 bases at J, with 18 bases in the middle. The chain's CDR3 is CASSLGLPGEEQYF. The CDR3 nucleotides read TGTGCCAGCAGCTTAGGACTACCGGGGGAGGAGCAGTACTTC.